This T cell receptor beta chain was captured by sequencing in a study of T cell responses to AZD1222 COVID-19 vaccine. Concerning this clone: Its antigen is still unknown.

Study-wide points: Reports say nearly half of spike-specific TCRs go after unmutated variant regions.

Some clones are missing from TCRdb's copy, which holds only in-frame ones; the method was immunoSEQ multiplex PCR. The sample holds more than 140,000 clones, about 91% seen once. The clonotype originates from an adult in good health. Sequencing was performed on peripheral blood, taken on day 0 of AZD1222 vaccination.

Here the CDR3 reads CATRGEDTQYF. In DNA form, the CDR3 reads TGTGCCACTCGTGGGGAAGATACGCAGTATTTT. The genes are TRBV10-3 and TRBJ2-3; D not resolved. Germline-derived CDR1 and CDR2 are ENHRY and SYGVKD. This CDR3 region has 11 residues. V lost 10 bases and J 5 bases, leaving 10 bases between the germline ends.